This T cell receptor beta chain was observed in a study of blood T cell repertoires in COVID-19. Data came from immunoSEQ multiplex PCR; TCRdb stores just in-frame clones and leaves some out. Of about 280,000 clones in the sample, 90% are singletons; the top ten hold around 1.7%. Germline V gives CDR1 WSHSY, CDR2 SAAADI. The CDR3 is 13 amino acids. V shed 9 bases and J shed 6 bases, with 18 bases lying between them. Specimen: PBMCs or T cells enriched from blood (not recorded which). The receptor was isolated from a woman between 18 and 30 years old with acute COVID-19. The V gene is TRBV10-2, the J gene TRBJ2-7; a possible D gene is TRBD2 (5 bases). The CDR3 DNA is TGCGCCAGTCGGGGTTTCGGACCACCCGAGCAGTACTTC. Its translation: CASRGFGPPEQYF.